A single sample gave rise to the 30 T cell receptor beta chains below, sequenced in a study of T cells in tuberculosis. Sequencing used immunoSEQ multiplex PCR; TCRdb keeps in-frame clones, though not all of them. The table includes around 60,000 clones, 81% detected once. Cells were sorted from thawed PBMC rested overnight and stained with GMM-loaded CD1B tetramer, viability dye and anti-CD3. The CD1B tetramers carried C32 glucose monomycolate purified from Rhodococcus equi. The sample comprised CD1b-GMM tetramer-negative cells sorted from PBMCs. These receptors all come from an adult woman with latent tuberculosis.

CDR3 DNA: TGCAGCGACTCCCGGGGGTCTGAAGCTTTCTTT. This translates into CSDSRGSEAFF. The chain couples TRBV29-1 to TRBJ1-1, with D possibly being TRBD1 (5 bases). The V and J ends lost 7 bases and 6 bases respectively, with 12 bases between them. From germline, CDR1 is SQVTM and CDR2 ANQGSEA. The CDR3 has 11 amino acids. The full variable domain, with the rest looked up from reference TRBV29-1 and TRBJ1-1, is SAVISQKPSRDICQRGTSLTIQCQVDSQVTMMFWYRQQPGQSLTLIATANQGSEATYESGFVIDKFPISRPNLTFSTLTVSNMSPEDSSIYLCSDSRGSEAFFGQGTRLTVV.

The chain recombines TRBV27 with TRBJ2-1, with 9 bases lining up with TRBD2. Per the germline V gene, CDR1 is MNHEY and CDR2 is SMNVEV (reference sequence). The trim removed 5 bases at V and 3 bases at J, leaving 8 bases unmatched. The CDR3 runs to 16 residues. The CDR3 sequence: CASSLLAGDFYNEQFF. The CDR3 nucleotides read TGTGCCAGCAGTCTCTTAGCGGGGGACTTCTACAATGAGCAGTTCTTC.

The CDR3 reads CASSSTGLNTIYF. In DNA, the CDR3 is TGTGCCAGTAGCTCTACAGGGCTAAACACCATATATTTT. The chain joins TRBV19 to TRBJ1-3; maybe TRBD1 (6 bases). Between the trimmed V and J ends, which lost 6 bases and 6 bases, there was a span of 12 bases. Germline CDR1 reads LNHDA; CDR2 reads SQIVND (reference sequence). The CDR3 loop spans 13 amino acids.

CDR3 coding DNA: TGTGCCAGCAGCTCCAGTCGGTGGGGCAACTATGGCTACACCTTC. It encodes CASSSSRWGNYGYTF. This rearrangement joins TRBV7-8 to TRBJ1-2, with D possibly being TRBD1 (5 bases). Germline CDR1 is SGHVS and CDR2 is FQNEAQ. The ends were cut back, 4 bases at V and 2 bases at J, with 14 bases in the middle. The CDR3 sequence is 15 residues long.

The V call is TRBV4-1, the J call TRBJ2-5; D uncertain. CDR3 length: 13 residues. Trimming stripped 0 bases from V and 7 bases from J, with 9 bases between. The germline V gene encodes CDR1 MGHRA and CDR2 YSYEKL. The CDR3 is CASSQDKEATQYF. The CDR3 DNA reads TGCGCCAGCAGCCAAGATAAAGAGGCGACCCAGTACTTC.

This clone was seen a handful of times. The rearrangement uses TRBV14 and TRBJ2-2, with D uncertain. The CDR3 is made up of 15 amino acids. Germline V lookup: CDR1 SGHDN, CDR2 FVKESK. Trimming cost V 0 bases and J 1 base, with 6 bases left between them. The CDR3 reads CASSQDAVNTGELFF. CDR3 sequence (DNA): TGTGCCAGCAGCCAAGATGCAGTGAACACCGGGGAGCTGTTTTTT.

This sequence joins TRBV30 and TRBJ2-1, with 15 nucleotides matching TRBD2. The V and J ends lost 2 bases and 0 bases, in that order; junction bases with no gene match: 5. Germline V gene lookup returns CDR1 GTSNPN and CDR2 SVGIG (reference sequence). The CDR3 loop spans 18 amino acids. CDR3 sequence reads: CAWSPGLAGGSSYNEQFF. CDR3 bases: TGTGCCTGGAGTCCGGGACTAGCGGGGGGAAGCTCCTACAATGAGCAGTTCTTC.

The J gene is TRBJ2-3, the V gene TRBV19, with 9 bases matching TRBD2. The CDR3 covers 16 residues. The germline V gene encodes CDR1 LNHDA and CDR2 SQIVND (reference sequence). J lost 4 bases, V lost 7 bases, and 12 bases had no gene match. The CDR3 loop reads CASNPRRAGGSDTQYF. The DNA of the CDR3 is TGTGCCAGTAACCCAAGGCGAGCGGGGGGCTCAGATACGCAGTATTTT.

The J gene is TRBJ2-7, the V gene TRBV28, with D possibly being TRBD2 (7 bases). The V end lost 5 bases, the J end lost 7 bases, and 18 bases lay between the germline ends. From germline, CDR1 is MDHEN and CDR2 SYDVKM. This CDR3 has 14 residues. The CDR3 DNA reads as TGTGCCAGCAGTCCTAGGGGGGGAGGGGAGGAGCAGTACTTC. This translates into CASSPRGGGEEQYF. The full variable domain, rest sourced from reference TRBV28 and TRBJ2-7, is DVKVTQSSRYLVKRTGEKVFLECVQDMDHENMFWYRQDPGLGLRLIYFSYDVKMKEKGDIPEGYSVSREKKERFSLILESASTNQTSMYLCASSPRGGGEEQYFGPGTRLTVT.

The CDR3 loop reads CASSMGGAGELFF. The CDR3 DNA sequence: TGTGCCAGTAGTATGGGCGGGGCCGGGGAGCTGTTTTTT. The chain couples TRBV19 to TRBJ2-2, with TRBD2 as a possible D gene (6 bases). CDR3 length: 13 amino acids. Germline CDR1 is LNHDA and CDR2 is SQIVND (reference sequence). The germline V and J ends were trimmed by 3 bases and 6 bases, with 8 bases remaining between them. The whole variable domain, remainder taken from reference TRBV19 and TRBJ2-2, is DGGITQSPKYLFRKEGQNVTLSCEQNLNHDAMYWYRQDPGQGLRLIYYSQIVNDFQKGDIAEGYSVSREKKESFPLTVTSAQKNPTAFYLCASSMGGAGELFFGEGSRLTVL.

This clone showed up just once. The J gene is TRBJ2-7, the V gene TRBV5-6; D is possibly TRBD2 (5 bases). Germline CDR1 and CDR2: SGHDT and YYEEEE. CDR3 length: 16 residues. Deletions cut 2 bases from V and 4 bases from J, with 19 bases between. The chain's CDR3 is CASSFPRGGVLYEQYF. The CDR3 DNA follows: TGTGCCAGCAGCTTTCCTCGGGGTGGAGTTTTGTACGAGCAGTACTTC.

The chain joins TRBV28 to TRBJ2-4; TRBD2 might be the D (5 bases). Germline V gene sequence: CDR1 MDHEN, CDR2 SYDVKM. The CDR3 covers 14 residues. With 6 bases removed from V and 3 bases from J, the gap between germline ends came to 12 bases. The CDR3 sequence is CASSRLTSKNIQYF. Written as DNA, the CDR3 is TGTGCCAGCAGCCGACTTACTAGCAAAAACATTCAGTACTTC.

Concerning this clone itself: At the DNA level, this CDR3 is encoded by other sequences in the same sample as well. The V call is TRBV5-6, the J call TRBJ2-7, with 12 positions matching TRBD2. V shed 4 bases and J 4 bases; nucleotides not matched to a gene: 3. This CDR3 is 14 amino acids long. In germline, CDR1 is SGHDT, CDR2 YYEEEE. The CDR3 sequence: CASSRTSGAYEQYF. The CDR3 nucleotides are TGTGCCAGCAGCCGGACTAGCGGGGCATACGAGCAGTACTTC.

The chain has TRBV29-1 and TRBJ2-7, with 7 bases matching TRBD2. CDR1 is SQVTM, CDR2 ANQGSEA, per germline. The CDR3 has 14 residues. V shed 1 base, J shed 6 bases, and the junction held 9 bases outside the gene matches. This CDR3 is CSVEGVGLESEQYF. For the CDR3, the DNA is TGCAGCGTTGAAGGGGTTGGACTAGAATCCGAGCAGTACTTC.

V usage is TRBV10-1 and J usage is TRBJ2-7, with D unresolved. The length of the CDR3 is 15 residues. Trimming shortened V by 2 bases and J by 1 base, and 12 bases separated the two germline ends. CDR1 and CDR2 (germline): WNHNN, SYGVQD (reference sequence). In DNA, the CDR3 is TGCGCCAGCAGTGAGGGCAGTTCCGGGTCCTACGAGCAGTACTTC. Its protein product is CASSEGSSGSYEQYF.

The V gene is TRBV5-1, the J gene TRBJ2-7; TRBD1 might be the D (5 bases). CDR1 SGHRS and CDR2 YFSETQ come from the germline V gene. The CDR3 extends over 13 amino acids. V was cut by 4 bases and J by 3 bases, with 11 bases left in between. This chain's CDR3 is CASSVGQVYEQYF. DNA of the CDR3: TGCGCCAGCAGCGTTGGACAAGTCTACGAGCAGTACTTC. Full variable domain (remainder filled in from reference TRBV5-1 and TRBJ2-7): KAGVTQTPRYLIKTRGQQVTLSCSPISGHRSVSWYQQTPGQGLQFLFEYFSETQRNKGNFPGRFSGRQFSNSRSEMNVSTLELGDSALYLCASSVGQVYEQYFGPGTRLTVT.

This chain's CDR3 is CASSSLTGYPSNTEAFF. The CDR3, as DNA: TGTGCCAGCAGCTCTCTGACAGGCTATCCCTCTAACACTGAAGCTTTCTTT. This sequence joins TRBV2 and TRBJ1-1; D is perhaps TRBD1 (6 bases). Between the trimmed V and J ends, which lost 6 bases and 2 bases, there was a span of 22 bases. The germline V gene encodes CDR1 SNHLY and CDR2 FYNNEI. CDR3 length: 17 amino acids.

The chain employs TRBV2 and TRBJ2-6; D is perhaps TRBD1 (5 bases). The CDR3 contains 15 residues. V shed 6 bases and J shed 1 base, with 10 bases lying between them. Germline CDR1 is SNHLY and CDR2 is FYNNEI. CDR3 coding DNA: TGTGCCAGCAGATCGGCAGGGTCTGGGGCCAACGTCCTGACTTTC. Amino acid sequence: CASRSAGSGANVLTF.

The chain combines TRBV4-2 with TRBJ2-2; D uncertain. V lost 1 base and J 5 bases, leaving 11 bases between the germline ends. The CDR3 sequence is 15 residues long. Germline CDR1 and CDR2: LGHNA and YNFKEQ. The CDR3 reads CASSQVRASTGELFF. Written as DNA, the CDR3 is TGTGCCAGCAGCCAAGTTAGAGCCTCGACCGGGGAGCTGTTTTTT.

The J gene is TRBJ2-1, the V gene TRBV10-1; 9 positions agree with TRBD2. The germline gives CDR1 WNHNN, CDR2 SYGVQD (reference sequence). This CDR3 has 15 amino acids. After removal of 10 bases from V and 9 bases from J, the junction contained 16 bases not matched to a gene. The CDR3 sequence: CAIPPGSGGRGEQFF. The CDR3 bases are TGCGCCATCCCGCCAGGTAGCGGGGGACGAGGTGAGCAGTTCTTC.

The V call is TRBV27, the J call TRBJ2-5, with 9 bases that match TRBD2. J gave up 2 bases and V 5 bases, and 6 bases lay outside the gene matches. Germline CDR1 and CDR2: MNHEY and SMNVEV (reference sequence). This CDR3 is built from 15 residues. As DNA, the CDR3 is TGTGCCAGCAGTCCTTCGACTAGCGGACAAGAGACCCAGTACTTC. Its protein product is CASSPSTSGQETQYF.

The chain carries TRBV28 and TRBJ2-7; TRBD2 might be the D (6 bases). V was trimmed by 6 bases and J by 12 bases, leaving 12 bases between them. Germline V gene lookup returns CDR1 MDHEN and CDR2 SYDVKM. The CDR3 is made up of 10 amino acids. The CDR3 here is CASSGGARYF. The CDR3, as DNA: TGTGCCAGCAGCGGGGGTGCGAGGTACTTC.

The rearrangement joins TRBV29-1 to TRBJ2-5; 8 bases are shared with TRBD2. V lost 6 bases to trimming and J lost 4 bases; unmatched junction nucleotides: 7. Germline V CDR1 and CDR2: SQVTM, ANQGSEA. This CDR3 contains 13 residues. CDR3 coding DNA: TGCAGCGTCACTTCGACTAGCGTAGAGACCCAGTACTTC. This sequence encodes CSVTSTSVETQYF.

The chain is built from TRBV19 and TRBJ1-4; TRBD1 matches at 8 bases. J gave up 0 bases and V 7 bases, and 4 bases lay outside the gene matches. The CDR3 totals 15 residues. CDR1 LNHDA and CDR2 SQIVND come from the germline V gene (reference sequence). The CDR3 protein is CASNPGQATNEKLFF. For the CDR3, the DNA is TGTGCCAGTAACCCGGGACAGGCAACTAATGAAAAACTGTTTTTT.

This clone was detected only a few times. This chain connects TRBV29-1 to TRBJ1-1; D gene uncertain. Germline loops: CDR1 SQVTM, CDR2 ANQGSEA. Trimming cost V 3 bases and J 1 base, with 12 bases left between them. This CDR3 comprises 14 residues. CDR3 sequence: CSVDMGGWNTEAFF. CDR3 DNA sequence: TGCAGCGTTGATATGGGAGGCTGGAACACTGAAGCTTTCTTT.

This clone has a single count. V gene TRBV19 combines with J gene TRBJ2-1; 11 nucleotides match TRBD2. The junction had 9 bases not matched to a gene; V was cut back by 8 bases and J by 6 bases. Germline CDR1 is LNHDA and CDR2 is SQIVND (reference sequence). This CDR3 region has 15 residues. The CDR3, as DNA: TGTGCCAGTTCTATAGCGGGAGGGTTGGCCAATGAGCAGTTCTTC. The encoded protein is CASSIAGGLANEQFF. The whole variable domain, remainder taken from reference TRBV19 and TRBJ2-1, is DGGITQSPKYLFRKEGQNVTLSCEQNLNHDAMYWYRQDPGQGLRLIYYSQIVNDFQKGDIAEGYSVSREKKESFPLTVTSAQKNPTAFYLCASSIAGGLANEQFFGPGTRLTVL.

The chain uses TRBV6-5 and TRBJ2-6, with 7 bases that match TRBD2. This CDR3 contains 16 residues. V gave up 2 bases and J gave up 4 bases; unmatched junction bases: 5. From germline, CDR1 is MNHEY and CDR2 SVGAGI. Written as DNA, the CDR3 is TGTGCCAGCAGTTACGGGGGGGGAACCGGGGCCAACGTCCTGACTTTC. Translating it yields CASSYGGGTGANVLTF.

The V and J genes are TRBV30 and TRBJ2-7; D might be TRBD1 (6 bases). Trimming stripped 3 bases from V and 1 base from J, with 19 bases between. This CDR3 has 16 amino acids. Germline CDR1 reads GTSNPN; CDR2 reads SVGIG (reference sequence). The CDR3 loop reads CAWRQNVGARSYEQYF. The DNA for the CDR3 is TGTGCCTGGAGGCAAAATGTGGGGGCGCGGTCCTACGAGCAGTACTTC.

V usage is TRBV6-1 and J usage is TRBJ1-5; no clear D gene. Germline assignment: CDR1 MNHNS and CDR2 SASEGT. The CDR3 has 13 amino acids. Trimming removed 6 bases at V and 5 bases at J, with 11 bases between. CDR3 residues: CASSGRKDQPQHF. DNA for the CDR3: TGTGCCAGCAGCGGGAGGAAGGATCAGCCCCAGCATTTT.

The J gene is TRBJ2-5, the V gene TRBV29-1; TRBD1 agrees at 7 bases. The germline V gene encodes CDR1 SQVTM and CDR2 ANQGSEA. CDR3 length equals 12 residues. V was clipped by 3 bases and J by 2 bases; unmatched bases: 0. In DNA form, the CDR3 reads TGCAGCGTTGACAGGGGGCAAGAGACCCAGTACTTC. It codes for CSVDRGQETQYF. Together with reference TRBV29-1 and TRBJ2-5, the CDR3 gives the full variable domain: SAVISQKPSRDICQRGTSLTIQCQVDSQVTMMFWYRQQPGQSLTLIATANQGSEATYESGFVIDKFPISRPNLTFSTLTVSNMSPEDSSIYLCSVDRGQETQYFGPGTRLLVL.